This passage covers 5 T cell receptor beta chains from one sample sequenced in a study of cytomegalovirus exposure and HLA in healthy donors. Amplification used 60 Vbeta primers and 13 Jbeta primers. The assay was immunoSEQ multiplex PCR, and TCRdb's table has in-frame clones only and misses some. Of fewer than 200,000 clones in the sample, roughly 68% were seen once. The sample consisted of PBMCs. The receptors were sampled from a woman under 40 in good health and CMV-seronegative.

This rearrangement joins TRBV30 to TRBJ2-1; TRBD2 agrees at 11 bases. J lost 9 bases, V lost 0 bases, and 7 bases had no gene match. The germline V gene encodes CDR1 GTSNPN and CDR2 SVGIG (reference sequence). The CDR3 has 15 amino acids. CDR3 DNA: TGTGCCTGGAGTGTACAAACTAGCGGGAGATCTGAGCAGTTCTTC. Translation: CAWSVQTSGRSEQFF. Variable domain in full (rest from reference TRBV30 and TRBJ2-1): SQTIHQWPATLVQPVGSPLSLECTVEGTSNPNLYWYRQAAGRGLQLLFYSVGIGQISSEVPQNLSASRPQDRQFILSSKKLLLSDSGFYLCAWSVQTSGRSEQFFGPGTRLTVL.

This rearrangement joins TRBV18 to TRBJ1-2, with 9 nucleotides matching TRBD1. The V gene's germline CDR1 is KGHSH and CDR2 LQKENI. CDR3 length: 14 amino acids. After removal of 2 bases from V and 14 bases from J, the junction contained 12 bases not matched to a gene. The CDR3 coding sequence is TGTGCCAGCTCACCAGATACAGGGGGCGCGCCTATGACCTTC. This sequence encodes CASSPDTGGAPMTF.

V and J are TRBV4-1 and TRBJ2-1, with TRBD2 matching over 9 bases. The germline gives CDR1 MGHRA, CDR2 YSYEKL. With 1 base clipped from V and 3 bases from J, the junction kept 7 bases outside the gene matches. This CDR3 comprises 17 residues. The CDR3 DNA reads TGCGCCAGCAGCCAAGCTGGGCGGGGGGGGTTCTACAATGAGCAGTTCTTC. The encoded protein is CASSQAGRGGFYNEQFF.

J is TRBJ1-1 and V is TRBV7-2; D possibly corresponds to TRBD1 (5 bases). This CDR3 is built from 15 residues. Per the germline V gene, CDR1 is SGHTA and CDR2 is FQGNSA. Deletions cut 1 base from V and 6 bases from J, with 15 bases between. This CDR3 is CASSLVMGGRAEAFF. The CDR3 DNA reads TGTGCCAGCAGCTTAGTAATGGGGGGAAGGGCTGAAGCTTTCTTT.

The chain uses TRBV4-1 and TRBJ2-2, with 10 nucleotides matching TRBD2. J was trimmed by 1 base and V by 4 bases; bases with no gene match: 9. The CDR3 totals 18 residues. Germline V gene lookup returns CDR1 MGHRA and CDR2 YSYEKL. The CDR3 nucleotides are TGCGCCAGCAGCCCGCGGTGGCTAGCGGGGGTGAACACCGGGGAGCTGTTTTTT. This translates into CASSPRWLAGVNTGELFF.